These 21 T cell receptor beta chains were sequenced from one sample in a study of response to subunit inactivated influenza vaccine. TCRdb processed the RT-PCR reads anew with MiXCR; each CDR3 protein has one entry. The sample holds around 320,000 distinct CDR3 sequences, approximately 20% seen once. The sample here was PBMCs from blood, taken 21 months after vaccination. The receptors were gathered from a man between 50 and 75 years old who received an inactivated influenza vaccine.

This clonotype was found many times. This chain links TRBV12-3 or TRBV12-4 with TRBJ1-2; 7 positions match TRBD1. The CDR3 contains 13 residues. V shed 4 bases and J 1 base; nucleotides not matched to a gene: 0. CDR3 region: CASSYRGNYGYTF. The CDR3 region has the DNA TGTGCCAGCAGTTACAGGGGTAACTATGGCTACACCTTC.

This clonotype came up a few times. The V call is TRBV20-1, the J call TRBJ1-4; D ambiguous. CDR3 size: 13 residues. In germline, CDR1 is DFQATT, CDR2 SNEGSKA (reference sequence). V shed 3 bases and J shed 6 bases, with 11 bases lying between them. The CDR3 protein is CSASIGIDEKLFF. CDR3 bases: TGCAGTGCTAGTATAGGAATTGATGAAAAACTGTTTTTT.

The V and J genes are TRBV5-1 and TRBJ2-1; D is ambiguous. V was cut by 4 bases and J by 10 bases, with 12 bases left in between. The CDR3 runs to 12 residues. Germline V CDR1 and CDR2: SGHRS, YFSETQ. The CDR3 sequence: CASSLLVGEQFF. CDR3 DNA sequence: TGCGCCAGCAGCCTCTTAGTTGGGGAGCAGTTCTTC.

This chain links TRBV27 with TRBJ1-2; 7 bases match TRBD1. J gave up 0 bases and V 1 base, and 8 bases lay outside the gene matches. Per germline, CDR1 MNHEY and CDR2 SMNVEV (reference sequence). The CDR3 is 17 residues long. CDR3 nucleotide sequence: TGTGCCAGCAGTTTATTGGACCCGGGACAGACTAACTATGGCTACACCTTC. Amino acids: CASSLLDPGQTNYGYTF.

This rearrangement joins TRBV6-2 or TRBV6-3 to TRBJ1-5; D might be TRBD1 (6 bases). Germline-derived CDR1 and CDR2 are MNHEY and SVGEGT. Trimming took 2 bases from V and 7 from J, leaving 12 bases between them. The CDR3 extends over 14 amino acids. The CDR3 sequence is CASSYDGGGQPQHF. The CDR3 DNA reads as TGTGCCAGCAGTTACGACGGGGGCGGGCAGCCCCAGCATTTT.

This clonotype was seen a few times. This chain uses TRBV10-3 with TRBJ1-2; D remains unclear. From germline, CDR1 is ENHRY and CDR2 SYGVKD. CDR3 length equals 13 residues. V was clipped by 3 bases and J by 0 bases, with 5 bases between them. The DNA for the CDR3 is TGTGCCATCAGTGATACGGCTAACTATGGCTACACCTTC. Its translation is CAISDTANYGYTF.

The chain joins TRBV24-1 to TRBJ2-3; no clear D gene. The CDR3 runs 12 residues. The germline CDR1 and CDR2 sequences are KGHDR and SFDVKD. V shed 5 bases and J shed 4 bases, with 6 bases lying between them. Written as DNA, the CDR3 is TGTGCCACCAGTGCTGGAGCAGATACGCAGTATTTT. It specifies CATSAGADTQYF.

This clonotype showed up many times. V is TRBV6-1 and J is TRBJ1-5; TRBD1 agrees at 7 bases. CDR3 length: 14 residues. Looked up from germline, CDR1 is MNHNS and CDR2 is SASEGT. The V and J ends lost 6 bases and 2 bases, in that order; junction bases with no gene match: 4. CDR3 region: CASRPTGGNQPQHF. For the CDR3, the DNA is TGTGCCAGCAGACCCACAGGGGGCAATCAGCCCCAGCATTTT.

The V and J genes are TRBV7-2 and TRBJ2-3, with a weak D call TRBD1 (6 bases). V lost 3 bases to trimming and J lost 6 bases, with 16 bases between them. Germline values: CDR1 SGHTA, CDR2 FQGNSA. This CDR3 is 15 amino acids long. CDR3 sequence (DNA): TGTGCCAGCAGCTTCCGGGACACACCCACGGATACGCAGTATTTT. Protein sequence: CASSFRDTPTDTQYF. The complete variable domain, with remaining parts taken from reference TRBV7-2 and TRBJ2-3, reads GAGVSQSPSNKVTEKGKDVELRCDPISGHTALYWYRQSLGQGLEFLIYFQGNSAPDKSGLPSDRFSAERTGGSVSTLTIQRTQQEDSAVYLCASSFRDTPTDTQYFGPGTRLTVL.

In this sample, this clonotype turned up many times. The rearrangement uses TRBV30 and TRBJ1-2; D remains ambiguous. Germline V CDR1 and CDR2: GTSNPN, SVGIG (reference sequence). This CDR3 comprises 12 residues. Trimming left V 1 base short and J 4 bases short, with 7 bases between. CDR3 loop: CAWSADAYGYTF. The CDR3 bases are TGTGCCTGGAGTGCGGACGCCTATGGCTACACCTTC.

This clonotype was observed a handful of times. The chain joins TRBV6-5 to TRBJ1-2; D is unresolved. V shed 2 bases and J shed 0 bases, with 10 bases lying between them. The CDR3 spans 15 residues. CDR1 and CDR2 (germline): MNHEY, SVGAGI. DNA of the CDR3: TGTGCCAGCAGTTACGGGGTCGGAACTAACTATGGCTACACCTTC. Amino acid sequence: CASSYGVGTNYGYTF.

This clonotype was seen a single time. The rearrangement links TRBV6-2 or TRBV6-3 to TRBJ2-7; 9 positions match TRBD1. Losses at the gene ends were 7 bases for V and 5 bases for J; bases not matched to a gene: 9. This CDR3 has 14 amino acids. Germline V gene data show CDR1 as MNHEY and CDR2 as SVGEGT. The CDR3 coding sequence is TGTGCCAGCAATGAGGACAGGGGAAATAACGAGCAGTACTTC. Protein: CASNEDRGNNEQYF.

CDR3 sequence reads: CSARDEADIQETQYF. For the CDR3, the DNA is TGCAGTGCTAGAGATGAGGCCGACATACAAGAGACCCAGTACTTC. This chain uses TRBV20-1 with TRBJ2-5; no clear D gene. Germline V CDR1 and CDR2: DFQATT, SNEGSKA (reference sequence). This CDR3 is built from 15 residues. V was cut by 0 bases and J by 2 bases, with 13 bases left in between.

This clonotype was seen a handful of times. The V gene is TRBV20-1, the J gene TRBJ1-2, with D possibly being TRBD1 (6 bases). The CDR3 covers 13 residues. V lost 5 bases, J lost 4 bases, and 14 bases lay in between. Germline loops: CDR1 DFQATT, CDR2 SNEGSKA (reference sequence). DNA of the CDR3: TGCAGTGCTGCTACAGGGTCATTCTATGGCTACACCTTC. Translated, it gives CSAATGSFYGYTF.

This sequence joins TRBV5-4 and TRBJ1-6, with a possible D match to TRBD1 (5 bases). Germline-derived CDR1 and CDR2 are SGHNT and YYREEE (reference sequence). V was cut by 1 base and J by 10 bases, with 15 bases left in between. The CDR3 sequence is 15 residues long. The CDR3 here is CASSLFGREVSPLHF. Here the CDR3 DNA reads TGTGCCAGCAGCTTGTTCGGCAGGGAGGTATCACCCCTCCACTTT.

The chain couples TRBV6-5 to TRBJ1-1; TRBD1 aligns across 7 bases. CDR3 length equals 12 residues. Germline V gene lookup returns CDR1 MNHEY and CDR2 SVGAGI. V lost 6 bases to trimming and J lost 10 bases; unmatched junction nucleotides: 8. The CDR3 DNA reads TGTGCCAGCAGACAGGGGTTCTTCCGAGCTTTCTTT. Its protein product is CASRQGFFRAFF.

This chain connects TRBV12-3 or TRBV12-4 to TRBJ1-4, with D maybe TRBD1 (5 bases). Trimming took off 4 bases at V and 7 bases at J, with 19 bases between the two ends. There are 16 residues in the CDR3. The CDR3 region is CASSWAPGGPSEKLFF. In DNA form, the CDR3 reads TGTGCCAGCAGTTGGGCGCCGGGGGGTCCTAGTGAAAAACTGTTTTTT.

A few counts support this clonotype. DNA of the CDR3: TGCAGTGCTAGGATACCTCGGGACAGGGGTCAGTACGAGCAGTACTTC. Its protein is CSARIPRDRGQYEQYF. The rearrangement joins TRBV20-1 to TRBJ2-7; 10 bases line up with TRBD1. J gave up 4 bases and V 3 bases, and 12 bases lay outside the gene matches. The CDR3 contains 16 residues. The germline CDR1 and CDR2 sequences are DFQATT and SNEGSKA (reference sequence).

This clonotype was seen ten or more times. The rearrangement joins TRBV25-1 to TRBJ1-5; no clear D gene. Between the trimmed V and J ends, which lost 3 bases and 7 bases, there was a span of 13 bases. The CDR3 sequence is 14 residues long. CDR1 is MGHDK and CDR2 is SYGVNS in the germline V gene. The CDR3 nucleotides read TGTGCCAGCAGTGATGTGGGGTTCGGCCAGCCCCAGCATTTT. Protein: CASSDVGFGQPQHF.

This clonotype was seen only a few times. The chain couples TRBV6-1 to TRBJ1-5; tentatively, D is TRBD1 (5 bases). Trimming took off 7 bases at V and 7 bases at J, with 17 bases between the two ends. Germline V gene sequence: CDR1 MNHNS, CDR2 SASEGT. The CDR3 sequence is 14 residues long. The CDR3 coding sequence is TGTGCCAGCAAACTAAACCCAGGGCGGCAGCCCCAGCATTTT. It is translated as CASKLNPGRQPQHF.

This clonotype was recorded many times. The V gene is TRBV29-1, the J gene TRBJ1-1, with 7 bases lining up with TRBD1. Germline V gene sequence: CDR1 SQVTM, CDR2 ANQGSEA. V lost 5 bases to trimming and J lost 1 base; unmatched junction nucleotides: 1. The CDR3 is 12 residues long. CDR3 DNA sequence: TGCAGCGTTCGGACAGGGAACACTGAAGCTTTCTTT. This encodes CSVRTGNTEAFF.